A selection of T cell receptor beta chains follows, all from one sample in a study of T-cell reconstitution after alpha-beta-depleted transplantation in children. MiXCR, applied by TCRdb to the PCR reads, yields one record per CDR3 protein. The table lists approximately 98,000 distinct CDR3 sequences, approximately 6.9% of them singletons. This specimen consisted of PBMCs, mostly from graft donor cells, obtained 360 days after TCRalphabeta/CD19-depleted stem cell transplant. The source of these receptors is a male patient aged 2-9 years who had a stem cell transplant for acute lymphoblastic leukemia, so the T cells may come from the graft donor. Each CDR3 is given without its conserved first and last residue.

ASSPGGRVGEQY	TRBV3-1	TRBJ2-7
ASSEGGGELF	TRBV9	TRBJ2-2
ASSEYSPYGELF	TRBV25-1	TRBJ2-2
ASRSGTHYEQY	TRBV12-3/TRBV12-4	TRBJ2-7
ASSPGANVLT	TRBV14	TRBJ2-6
ASSLWGAETQY	TRBV9	TRBJ2-5
SVGVAGAPPDTQY	TRBV29-1	TRBJ2-3
ASSPRTAGGQYEQY	TRBV5-1	TRBJ2-7
SAAGQGFGYGYT	TRBV20-1	TRBJ1-2
SARDRAADPSPINTGELF	TRBV20-1	TRBJ2-2
ASSFVGGVRSPLH	TRBV27	TRBJ1-6
ASSEIPGEGNQPQH	TRBV6-1	TRBJ1-5
ASSPSGGLNYGYT	TRBV7-3	TRBJ1-2
ASSLGLAGAYQETQY	TRBV7-2	TRBJ2-5
ASSESGAHQPQH	TRBV10-2	TRBJ1-5
ASSLGLVGGAKNIQY	TRBV5-1	TRBJ2-4
ASSPLTGVVDEQF	TRBV4-2	TRBJ2-1
ASSTDRAPAYEQY	TRBV28	TRBJ2-7
ASRLEPGQMITDTQY	TRBV6-2/TRBV6-3	TRBJ2-3
ASSQSSGGARDTQY	TRBV4-3	TRBJ2-3
ASSQSSVRPRDFSYEQY	TRBV4-2	TRBJ2-7
ASSLEANEKLF	TRBV13	TRBJ1-4
SVEGLANEQF	TRBV29-1	TRBJ2-1
ASSRTSGYRISTGELF	TRBV18	TRBJ2-2
ATSRERGRSDTQY	TRBV15	TRBJ2-3
ASRGTGGASGELF	TRBV6-1	TRBJ2-2
SLYGLADYEQY	TRBV20-1	TRBJ2-7
ATSEAGGSDGYT	TRBV24-1	TRBJ1-2
ASSVPDGGGRAF	TRBV9	TRBJ1-1
ASSEVGGRISYEQY	TRBV6-1	TRBJ2-7
ASSQRGLLYNEQF	TRBV4-3	TRBJ2-1
ASSQDYGGNTGELF	TRBV4-3	TRBJ2-2
ASTSGQVEQY	TRBV28	TRBJ2-4
ASSQFVGTGANVLT	TRBV4-3	TRBJ2-6
ASSLYSGSVSGANVLT	TRBV28	TRBJ2-6
SVVRLAAYNEQF	TRBV29-1	TRBJ2-1
ASSWNRGSGEQY	TRBV7-9	TRBJ2-7
ASSSPDRGRTGELF	TRBV7-9	TRBJ2-2
ASSHRGDEQY	TRBV27	TRBJ2-7
ASSDGREKLF	TRBV12-3/TRBV12-4	TRBJ1-4
ASSLSHRAYLSGANVLT	TRBV27	TRBJ2-6
ASSPGDFTEAF	TRBV7-3	TRBJ1-1
ASSLERLARTDTQY	TRBV5-1	TRBJ2-3
ASSFGRNHEQY	TRBV7-3	TRBJ2-7
ASSPRTSGPRRDEQF	TRBV9	TRBJ2-1
ASSVADVDIQY	TRBV9	TRBJ2-4
ASSQELAGGPLDTQY	TRBV4-3	TRBJ2-3
AISEEYRDRGPGELF	TRBV10-3	TRBJ2-2
ASSFSGRPLSYEQY	TRBV11-1	TRBJ2-7
ASSLGQGGIYEQY	TRBV12-3/TRBV12-4	TRBJ2-7
ASSLLAGGPTGELF	TRBV6-1	TRBJ2-2
ATGGRETQY	TRBV24-1	TRBJ2-5
ASSSLGSNQPQH	TRBV7-9	TRBJ1-5
ASSWIRLLRKDTEAF	TRBV7-2	TRBJ1-1
ASSFGLAVNYEQF	TRBV7-9	TRBJ2-1
ASSSGLVGHNEQF	TRBV27	TRBJ2-1
AISEEGAGETQY	TRBV10-3	TRBJ2-5